Listed below are T cell receptor beta chains from one sample, sequenced in a study of CXCR3-negative and CXCR3-positive naive CD8 T cells. TCRdb re-called the 5' RACE reads and gives one entry per CDR3 protein, without DNA. The data include tens of thousands of distinct CDR3 sequences; the top ten clones carry around 0.75%. The sample comprised naive CXCR3+ CD8+ T cells from blood. Receptor source: a human donor in good health. Some clones in this sample may be carry-over from other donors' samples. Both conserved end residues are part of each CDR3. Rows give clone size only sometimes, using once, few, many, or a class for an expanded clone.

v_call	clone_size	j_call	cdr3_aa
TRBV15	.	TRBJ1-1	CATSGLTGENTEAFF
TRBV6-5	.	TRBJ1-1	CASSYERSRGDTEAFF
TRBV7-2	.	TRBJ2-2	CASSPTGPTGELFF
TRBV7-2	.	TRBJ1-2	CASSPNGAADAYGYTF
TRBV5-1	.	TRBJ2-2	CASSLWFGDTGELFF
TRBV6-5	.	TRBJ2-1	CATESGGSYNEQFF
TRBV9	.	TRBJ2-7	CASSVDSPGYEQYF
TRBV6-4	.	TRBJ2-2	CASSDRGTGELFF
TRBV7-9	.	TRBJ2-3	CASSFYSGGAADTQYF
TRBV15	.	TRBJ2-1	CATSRGAVSYNEQFF
TRBV5-6	.	TRBJ2-7	CASSFKFRESSYEQYF
TRBV7-3	.	TRBJ2-7	CASSAWSGGEQYF
TRBV7-2	.	TRBJ2-1	CASSYPIDSSYNEQFF
TRBV7-9	.	TRBJ1-5	CASSPPGDFFDQPQHF
TRBV2	.	TRBJ2-6	CAPGSGANVLTF
TRBV28	.	TRBJ2-1	CASSPLEDNEQFF
TRBV28	.	TRBJ2-7	CASSFLGYEQYF
TRBV10-2	medium-sized	TRBJ2-2	CASSTGGTGELFF
TRBV9	.	TRBJ2-1	CASSGRDTYNEQFF
TRBV7-2	.	TRBJ2-1	CASSPAGGGYNEQFF
TRBV7-9	.	TRBJ1-1	CASSSIFRQGKTEAFF
TRBV27	.	TRBJ2-1	CASSSGGVTYNEQFF
TRBV7-2	.	TRBJ2-7	CASSPPSGNKHEQYF
TRBV6-6	.	TRBJ1-6	CASSYSAGLPNSRLHF
TRBV29-1	.	TRBJ2-3	CSVSGGYKDTQYF
TRBV15	.	TRBJ2-3	CATSQPVRMTDTQYF
TRBV28	.	TRBJ2-3	CASSSGTGLRYTQYF
TRBV2	.	TRBJ2-7	CASVGGVAYEQYF
TRBV29-1	.	TRBJ2-7	CSVEASEGEQYF
TRBV12-3/TRBV12-4	.	TRBJ2-6	CASRQGQGAGANVLTF
TRBV20-1	.	TRBJ2-1	CSARDPVGLAGVYNEQFF
TRBV3-1	.	TRBJ2-7	CASSPSQRGPYEQYF
TRBV5-1	.	TRBJ2-7	CASSSGPAGGSYEQYF
TRBV29-1	.	TRBJ2-5	CSVEVLRGVQETQYF
TRBV24-1	.	TRBJ2-7	CATSDRTSGSPYEQYF
TRBV29-1	.	TRBJ2-1	CSGQGVENIQFF
TRBV5-1	.	TRBJ1-2	CASSFRQGANGYTF
TRBV6-4	.	TRBJ2-3	CASSPLAGELTDTQYF
TRBV4-1	.	TRBJ2-1	CASSQGSGGAYNEQFF
TRBV12-3/TRBV12-4	.	TRBJ1-2	CASSFTGAGGYNF
TRBV28	.	TRBJ2-7	CASSFGGASYEQYF
TRBV30	.	TRBJ2-7	CAWRGDSYEQYF
TRBV5-1	.	TRBJ2-6	CASSFSGRGQAGANVLTF
TRBV6-5	.	TRBJ2-7	CASRAGTSALEQYF
TRBV28	.	TRBJ2-7	CASRPNTYEQYF
TRBV28	.	TRBJ2-7	CANSFRTGPARYEQYF
TRBV28	.	TRBJ2-1	CASSPGTSPYNEQFF
TRBV7-6	.	TRBJ2-7	CASSSRENEQYF
TRBV12-3/TRBV12-4	.	TRBJ2-7	CASSLSLRRYEQYF
TRBV29-1	.	TRBJ1-1	CSTHGGSWTEAFF